The sequence of this T cell receptor (beta chain) was determined in a study of T cell repertoires in cytomegalovirus infection (dated by TCRdb to between 2018 and 2021). About the full investigation: Donor HLA type was relevant to the analysis, as public TCR beta signatures indicated carriage of CMV infection together with the matching HLA type.

The paper's findings and limits, for the study overall: In both this cohort and an independent cohort of 350 or so donors, the cumulative frequency of public TCR beta family members distinguished carriers of CMV infection plus the relevant HLA type. The ex vivo response was dominated by HLA-C-restricted CMV-specific TCR beta clonotypes, and the single most frequent clonotype in two of eight donors was supplied by these HLA-C-restricted clonotypes.

The CDR3 goes from the cysteine to the phenylalanine over 15 residues. Only the CDR3 region is kept as DNA, spanning 45 bases read in frame from base 1. V drops 6 bases and J drops 1 base, leaving 12 bases in between. CDR1 and CDR2, per the germline V gene, are MDHEN and SYDVKM. Comments on this clonotype: It has no known antigen specificity. Per-base qualities were not stored, and no clone one base away is much larger.

The sample was run on an Illumina HiSeq 1500. The public reads were run again by TCRdb, first through fastp at Q25 and then through MiXCR, and only productive beta chains were kept. Rows are combined by CDR3 protein, so each entry shows the most common genes and DNA. The sample table records around 550,000 distinct CDR3 sequences; around a quarter of these occur just once. Roughly an eighth of the sample is in the top ten clones. The V and J segments used are TRBV28 and TRBJ2-2; the D segment might be TRBD1 or TRBD2, since each matches 6 bases. The receptor's source is a human donor in good health (CMV status not recorded). Some clones in this sample may be carry-over from other donors' samples. The specimen was PBMCs. CDR3 sequence: CASRVGGLNTGELFF. The DNA is as follows: TGTGCCAGCAGGGTAGGGGGACTGAACACCGGGGAGCTGTTTTTT.